The rows below give T cell receptor beta chains drawn from one sample of a study of cytomegalovirus exposure and HLA in healthy donors. Sequencing was performed with immunoSEQ multiplex PCR; in TCRdb, only in-frame clones are kept and a portion is missing. The table records about 150,000 clones, roughly 86% of them present only once. Sequencing was performed on PBMCs. These receptors were taken from a human donor in good health. Each CDR3 is given with its conserved first and last residue. D genes are given only for firm matches. Part of the rows lack a size; the others show once, few, many or a class for expanded clones.

d_call j_call v_call clone_size cdr3_aa cdr3_nt
NA TRBJ2-3 TRBV29-1 NA CSVEAHTDTQYF TGCAGCGTTGAGGCACACACAGATACGCAGTATTTT
NA TRBJ1-1 TRBV5-1 NA CASSPIHAGALGNTEAFF TGCGCCAGCAGCCCAATCCATGCGGGGGCATTGGGGAACACTGAAGCTTTCTTT
NA TRBJ2-4 TRBV11-3 NA CASSLGEEGIQYF TGTGCCAGCAGCTTAGGGGAGGAGGGCATTCAGTACTTC
NA TRBJ1-2 TRBV6-1 NA CASSDNYYGYTF TGTGCCAGCAGCGACAACTACTATGGCTACACCTTC
NA TRBJ2-7 TRBV20-1 NA CSVRAGRRWYF TGCAGTGTTCGAGCGGGTAGGAGATGGTACTTC
TRBD1 TRBJ1-5 TRBV2 NA CASSADRVGQPQHF TGTGCCAGCAGCGCGGACAGGGTCGGTCAGCCCCAGCATTTT
TRBD2 TRBJ2-3 TRBV6-4 NA CASSEAGGRSTDTQYF TGTGCCAGCAGTGAAGCGGGAGGGCGGAGCACAGATACGCAGTATTTT
NA TRBJ1-5 TRBV28 NA CASRRQGTSNQPQHF TGTGCCAGCAGACGGCAGGGTACTAGCAATCAGCCCCAGCATTTT
TRBD2 TRBJ2-1 TRBV11-1 NA CASSLGLAGQQFF TGTGCCAGCAGCTTGGGTCTAGCGGGGCAGCAGTTCTTC
TRBD1 TRBJ1-2 TRBV7-9 NA CASSLALAGGANYGYTF TGTGCCAGCAGCTTAGCGTTAGCAGGGGGCGCCAACTATGGCTACACCTTC
TRBD1 TRBJ2-5 TRBV27 NA CASRVGQGNIKETQYF TGTGCCAGCAGAGTGGGACAGGGTAATATTAAAGAGACCCAGTACTTC
TRBD2 TRBJ2-7 TRBV19 NA CASSTQRLAGGLSYEQYF TGTGCCAGTAGTACACAAAGACTAGCGGGAGGCCTCTCCTACGAGCAGTACTTC
NA TRBJ2-5 TRBV5-1 NA CASRVSGLQETQYF TGCGCCAGCAGGGTTTCAGGACTTCAAGAGACCCAGTACTTC
NA TRBJ1-4 TRBV29-1 NA CSVLSPATNEKLFF TGCAGCGTCCTGAGTCCTGCAACTAATGAAAAACTGTTTTTT
NA TRBJ2-7 TRBV4-1 NA CASSQYVGRGYEQYF TGCGCCAGCAGCCAATACGTGGGGCGGGGCTACGAGCAGTACTTC
NA TRBJ2-7 TRBV28 NA CASSINSQYEQYF TGTGCCAGCAGTATTAACAGCCAGTACGAGCAGTACTTC
NA TRBJ1-5 TRBV19 NA CASTNRENQPQHF TGTGCCAGTACGAACAGGGAAAATCAGCCCCAGCATTTT
TRBD1 TRBJ2-7 TRBV27 NA CASSLLPGQHTYEQYF TGTGCCAGCAGTTTATTACCGGGACAGCACACCTACGAGCAGTACTTC
NA TRBJ2-3 TRBV5-1 NA CASSLQTILDGDTQYF TGCGCCAGCAGCCTACAAACGATCCTAGACGGGGATACGCAGTATTTT
NA TRBJ2-5 TRBV27 NA CASSFGAALQETQYF TGTGCCAGCAGTTTTGGGGCAGCACTTCAAGAGACCCAGTACTTC
TRBD2 TRBJ2-3 TRBV6-1 once CASSEVRLAGPDTDTQYF TGTGCCAGCAGTGAAGTCCGTTTAGCGGGGCCCGACACAGATACGCAGTATTTT
TRBD1 TRBJ2-4 TRBV4-1 NA CASSPRQGKNIQYF TGCGCCAGCAGCCCCCGACAGGGGAAAAACATTCAGTACTTC
TRBD2 TRBJ2-1 TRBV6-5 once CASSYLAGAYNEQFF TGTGCCAGCAGTTACCTAGCGGGAGCCTACAATGAGCAGTTCTTC
TRBD2 TRBJ2-7 TRBV30 NA CAWSGGLAGPINEQYF TGTGCCTGGAGCGGCGGGCTAGCGGGCCCTATCAACGAGCAGTACTTC
TRBD1 TRBJ1-6 TRBV9 NA CASSEHLQGSPLHF TGTGCCAGCAGCGAACACCTACAGGGGTCACCCCTCCACTTT
NA TRBJ1-2 TRBV9 NA CASGWGHGYTF TGTGCCAGCGGGTGGGGGCATGGCTACACCTTC
NA TRBJ1-5 TRBV9 NA CASSVDSRQAQHF TGTGCCAGCAGCGTAGATTCCCGTCAGGCCCAGCATTTT
NA TRBJ1-2 TRBV5-6 NA CASSLSRVLGYTF TGTGCCAGCAGCCTCTCCAGGGTTCTTGGCTACACCTTC
TRBD2 TRBJ2-3 TRBV7-2 NA CASSLGLAGNTDTQYF TGTGCCAGCAGCTTAGGACTAGCGGGCAACACAGATACGCAGTATTTT